The rows below give T cell receptor beta chains drawn from one sample of a study of blood T cell repertoires in COVID-19. The data were produced by immunoSEQ multiplex PCR, yet TCRdb's version contains in-frame clones alone and is incomplete. Altogether about 250,000 clones are present, about 85% being singletons, with the ten largest covering around 3.3%. The source material was peripheral blood. These receptors were taken from a young man with active or convalescent COVID-19. Both conserved end residues are part of each CDR3. Each record gives: CDR3 length, J gene, V gene, D gene, clone size, CDR3 DNA, CDR3 protein. A D gene is named only where the DNA matches it firmly. Not every row has a clone size; where given, it reads once, few, many or a size class.

13 TRBJ2-2 TRBV12-3/TRBV12-4 - - TGTGCCAGCAGCCTTCCTTCCACCGGGGAGCTGTTTTTT CASSLPSTGELFF
19 TRBJ1-3 TRBV6-2/TRBV6-3 - - TGTGCCAGCAGTTACCCGGGAGGCAGAATCTCCCCCTCTGGAAACACCATATATTTT CASSYPGGRISPSGNTIYF
15 TRBJ1-1 TRBV9 TRBD1 - TGTGCCAGCAGCTCAAGGACAGGATTGAACACTGAAGCTTTCTTT CASSSRTGLNTEAFF
17 TRBJ1-3 TRBV7-2 - once TGTGCCAGCAGCTTAGGGTTTGCAGGGGCAACTGGAAACACCATATATTTT CASSLGFAGATGNTIYF
14 TRBJ1-2 TRBV19 - - TGTGCCACCACCAATTCGGACAGATGGTATGGCTACACCTTC CATTNSDRWYGYTF
14 TRBJ2-5 TRBV3-1/TRBV3-2 - - TGTGCCAGCAGCCAAGGGCGGGCCGCAGAGACCCAGTACTTC CASSQGRAAETQYF
11 TRBJ1-3 TRBV20-1 - - TGCAGTGCTAGAGGGGCTAACACCATATATTTT CSARGANTIYF
14 TRBJ2-7 TRBV7-3 TRBD1 - TGTGCCAGCAGCTCCAACAGGGGGCCCCTCGAGCAGTACTTC CASSSNRGPLEQYF
13 TRBJ2-7 TRBV28 - - TGTGCCAGCAAAGGCGGGGTAGCCTACGAGCAGTACTTC CASKGGVAYEQYF
16 TRBJ2-2 TRBV7-9 - few TGTGCCAGCAGCTTAGCCCAGGCCTTAAGGTCCGGGGAGCTGTTTTTT CASSLAQALRSGELFF
15 TRBJ1-5 TRBV6-5 - - TGTGCCAGCAGTTCAACAGGGATGGTTAATCAGCCCCAGCATTTT CASSSTGMVNQPQHF
17 TRBJ1-5 TRBV19 TRBD1 - TGTGCCAGTAGTAACCCACCCGACAGGGGTAGCAATCAGCCCCAGCATTTT CASSNPPDRGSNQPQHF
13 TRBJ1-2 TRBV5-6 - - TGTGCCAGCAGCCGCAGGGGAACATCGGGCTACACCTTC CASSRRGTSGYTF
14 TRBJ1-4 TRBV7-2 - few TGTGCCAGCAGCTTAGTTGGCGGGGATGAAAAACTGTTTTTT CASSLVGGDEKLFF
15 TRBJ2-1 TRBV18 - once TGTGCCAGCTCACCGTCCGGACAGATCTACAATGAGCAGTTCTTC CASSPSGQIYNEQFF
19 TRBJ1-4 TRBV27 - - TGTGCCAGCAGACTTTACCGGGGAGACGCCTATGGGACTAATGAAAAACTGTTTTTT CASRLYRGDAYGTNEKLFF
13 TRBJ1-4 TRBV5-1 - - TGCGCCAGCAGCTTGGGACAGGACACAAAACTGTTTTTT CASSLGQDTKLFF
16 TRBJ1-2 TRBV4-1 TRBD1 many TGCGCCAGCAGCCAAGGGGGACAGGGGTCCAACTATGGCTACACCTTC CASSQGGQGSNYGYTF
16 TRBJ2-1 TRBV6-5 - - TGTGCCAGCAGTTCCTCAGGGAGTCAAATCCACAATGAGCAGTTCTTC CASSSSGSQIHNEQFF
15 TRBJ1-4 TRBV6-5 TRBD1 - TGTGCCAGCAGGAATACAGGGGGCGAAAATGAAAAACTGTTTTTT CASRNTGGENEKLFF
16 TRBJ2-1 TRBV7-3 TRBD1 - TGTGCCAGCAGCCCATCCGGGACAGGGGGCATCAATGAGCAGTTCTTC CASSPSGTGGINEQFF
14 TRBJ1-4 TRBV2 - - TGTGCCAGCAACCCGGGACACACTAATGAAAAACTGTTTTTT CASNPGHTNEKLFF